The sequence of this T cell receptor (beta chain) was determined in a study of T cells in localized non-small cell lung cancer. Study-level results: A higher density of T cells in blood coincided with extended overall survival. Among the top 100 tumor clones, a median about 58 appeared in adjacent lung. Tumor samples were not multi-region, leaving intratumor heterogeneity unexcluded.

A remark on this clone: Its cognate antigen is unknown.

CDR3 length equals 15 residues. Looked up from germline, CDR1 is LNHDA and CDR2 is SQIVND (reference sequence). Trimming took 6 bases from V and 1 from J; bases not matched to a gene: 4. Libraries were prepared by immunoSEQ multiplex PCR; TCRdb keeps only in-frame clonotypes and omits some of them. The sample records approximately 150,000 clones, 80% to 90% being singletons. This receptor was obtained from a female donor at least 60 years old with stage I lung adenocarcinoma. The J gene is TRBJ1-5, the V gene TRBV19; 9 positions match TRBD1. The sample was peripheral blood, taken before any cancer treatment. This CDR3 reads CASRRGQGSNQPQHF. DNA for the CDR3: TGTGCCAGTAGACGGGGACAGGGAAGCAATCAGCCCCAGCATTTT.